The entry below describes one TCR beta chain. Its antigen has not been determined. The sample holds no much larger clone one base away, and base qualities are not on file. The CDR3 spans 14 residues, from the cysteine through the phenylalanine. The entry retains the CDR3 DNA only, 42 bases that are in frame from base 1. The germline V gene gives CDR1 as SGDLS and CDR2 as YYNGEE. V is pared back by 1 base and J by 0 bases, with 8 bases lying between the germline termini. Each collaborating institution followed its own protocols to collect whole blood in K2EDTA tubes. For TCRbeta analysis, collaborators shipped samples as frozen whole blood, isolated PBMCs, or DNA extracted from either of those sample types. TCRbeta CDR3 regions were amplified from genomic DNA using the immunoSEQ Assay, a bias-controlled multiplex PCR. Turning to the authors' computational methods: The number of nucleated cells in each sample was estimated from the amplification of reference gene primers within the assay. Sequence reads were collapsed and filtered to measure the absolute abundance of every unique TCRbeta CDR3 rearrangement. Productive Simpson clonality was computed per sample as the square root of Simpson's diversity index over productive rearrangements. TCRdb provides this immuneACCESS table in a form limited to in-frame rearrangements. Some clones are lacking; in checked studies, under half of them reflect an unresolved V gene, and why the rest are absent is not known. V, J and clone size were drawn from that table, and D and trimming were deduced from the DNA. For this sample there are 150,000 to 200,000 clones; over 75% appear just once. The ten largest clones capture approximately 9.9% of the sample.

This sample was included in a study of blood T cell repertoires in COVID-19 (dated by TCRdb to the early 2020s). The study in broad terms: Samples from collaborators originated in the United States, Italy and Spain and spanned both the acute and convalescent phases of COVID-19. HLA class I and class II types, where available, came from metadata supplied by the sample provider rather than from assay-based typing. Samples came from the ongoing ImmuneRACE study (first 160 participants) plus 1,254 subjects from 6 global collaborators. The sample metadata nearly always contained a de-identified subject ID, COVID-19 status, age in years and sex. The dataset comprised deeply sampled blood TCRbeta repertoires from subjects exposed to, actively infected with, or recovered from COVID-19. The material from the prospective study consisted of cDNA or gDNA derived from T cells, B-cell-depleted T cells, or PBMCs. The repertoires were released in a freely available public database meant as a resource for research on the immune response to SARS-CoV-2.

What the work shows at the level of the full study, not this receptor alone: How much clinical and demographic metadata was included differed by source and by participant, and the metadata was provided uncurated.

The specimen sequenced was peripheral blood. This receptor chain uses TRBV9 and TRBJ2-7; the D gene cannot be named for sure. This receptor was identified in a human donor with active or convalescent COVID-19. The donor label of this sample is uncertain. The CDR3 here reads CASSVSRPSYEQYF. The DNA is TGTGCCAGCAGCGTATCTAGGCCCTCCTACGAGCAGTACTTC.